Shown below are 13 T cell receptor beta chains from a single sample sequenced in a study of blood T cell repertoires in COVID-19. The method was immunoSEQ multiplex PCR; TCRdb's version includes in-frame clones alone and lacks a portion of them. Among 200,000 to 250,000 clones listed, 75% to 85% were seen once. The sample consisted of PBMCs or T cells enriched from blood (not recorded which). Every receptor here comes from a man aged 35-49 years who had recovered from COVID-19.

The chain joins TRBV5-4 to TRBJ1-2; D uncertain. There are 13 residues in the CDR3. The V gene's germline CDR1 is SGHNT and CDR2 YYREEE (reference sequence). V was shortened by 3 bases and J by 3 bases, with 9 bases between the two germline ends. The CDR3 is CASSYTVDYGYTF. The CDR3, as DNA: TGTGCCAGCAGCTATACAGTAGACTATGGCTACACCTTC.

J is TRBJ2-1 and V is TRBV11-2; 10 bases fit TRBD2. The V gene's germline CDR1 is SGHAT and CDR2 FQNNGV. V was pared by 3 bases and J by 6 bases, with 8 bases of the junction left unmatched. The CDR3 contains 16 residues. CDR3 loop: CASSLRASGGTNEQFF. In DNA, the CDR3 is TGTGCCAGCAGCTTGCGAGCTAGCGGGGGAACCAATGAGCAGTTCTTC.

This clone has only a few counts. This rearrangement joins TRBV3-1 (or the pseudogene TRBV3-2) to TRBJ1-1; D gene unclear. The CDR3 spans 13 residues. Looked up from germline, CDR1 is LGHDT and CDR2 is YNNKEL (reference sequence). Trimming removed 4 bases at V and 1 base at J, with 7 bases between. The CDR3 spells CASSPHTNTEAFF. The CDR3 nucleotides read TGTGCCAGCAGCCCTCACACGAACACTGAAGCTTTCTTT.

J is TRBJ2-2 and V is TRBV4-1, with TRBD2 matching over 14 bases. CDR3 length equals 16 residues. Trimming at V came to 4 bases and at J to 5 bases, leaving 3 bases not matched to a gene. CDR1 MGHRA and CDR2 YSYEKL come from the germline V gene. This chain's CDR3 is CASSLTSGGATGELFF. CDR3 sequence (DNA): TGCGCCAGCAGCCTGACTAGCGGGGGGGCTACCGGGGAGCTGTTTTTT.

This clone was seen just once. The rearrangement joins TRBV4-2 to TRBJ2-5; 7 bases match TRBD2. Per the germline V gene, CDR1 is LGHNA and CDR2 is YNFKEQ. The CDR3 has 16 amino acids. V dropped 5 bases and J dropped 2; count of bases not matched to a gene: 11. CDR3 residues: CASSAKRLASQETQYF. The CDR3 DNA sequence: TGTGCCAGCAGCGCAAAACGACTAGCCTCACAAGAGACCCAGTACTTC.

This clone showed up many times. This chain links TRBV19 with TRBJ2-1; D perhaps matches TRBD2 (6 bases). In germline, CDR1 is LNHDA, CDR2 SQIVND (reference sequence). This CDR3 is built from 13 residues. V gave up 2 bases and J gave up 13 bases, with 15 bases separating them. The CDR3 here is CASSIRASEVQFF. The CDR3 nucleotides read TGTGCCAGTAGTATACGGGCTAGCGAAGTCCAGTTCTTC.

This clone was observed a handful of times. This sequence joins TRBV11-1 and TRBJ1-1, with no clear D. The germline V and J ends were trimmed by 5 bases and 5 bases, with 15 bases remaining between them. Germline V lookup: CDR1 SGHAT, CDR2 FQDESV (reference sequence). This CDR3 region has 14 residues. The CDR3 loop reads CASSHPSGSTEAFF. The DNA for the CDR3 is TGTGCCAGCAGCCACCCCTCGGGTAGTACTGAAGCTTTCTTT.

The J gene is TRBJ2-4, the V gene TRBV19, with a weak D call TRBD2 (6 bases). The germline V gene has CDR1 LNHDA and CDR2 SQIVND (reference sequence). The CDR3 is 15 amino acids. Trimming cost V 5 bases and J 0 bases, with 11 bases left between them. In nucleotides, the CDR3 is TGTGCCAGTAGTCCCGGGACTTTAGCCAAAAACATTCAGTACTTC. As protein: CASSPGTLAKNIQYF.

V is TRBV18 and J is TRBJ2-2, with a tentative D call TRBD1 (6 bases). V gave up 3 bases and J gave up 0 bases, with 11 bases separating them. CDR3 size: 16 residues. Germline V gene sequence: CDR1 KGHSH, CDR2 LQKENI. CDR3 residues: CASSPSGTPNTGELFF. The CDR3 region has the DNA TGTGCCAGCTCACCTTCCGGGACACCGAACACCGGGGAGCTGTTTTTT.

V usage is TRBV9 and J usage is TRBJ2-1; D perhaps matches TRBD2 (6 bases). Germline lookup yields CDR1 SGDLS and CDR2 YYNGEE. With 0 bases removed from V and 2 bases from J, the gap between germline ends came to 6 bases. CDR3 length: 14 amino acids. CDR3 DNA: TGTGCCAGCAGCGTAGGACTAGCCTACAATGAGCAGTTCTTC. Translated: CASSVGLAYNEQFF. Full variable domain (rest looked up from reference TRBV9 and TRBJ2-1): DSGVTQTPKHLITATGQRVTLRCSPRSGDLSVYWYQQSLDQGLQFLIQYYNGEERAKGNILERFSAQQFPDLHSELNLSSLELGDSALYFCASSVGLAYNEQFFGPGTRLTVL.

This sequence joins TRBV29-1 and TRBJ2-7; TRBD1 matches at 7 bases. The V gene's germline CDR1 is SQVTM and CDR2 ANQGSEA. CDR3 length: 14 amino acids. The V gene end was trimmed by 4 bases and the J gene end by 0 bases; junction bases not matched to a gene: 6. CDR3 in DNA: TGCAGCGTTGCCCGGACAGGAAGCTCCTACGAGCAGTACTTC. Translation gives CSVARTGSSYEQYF.

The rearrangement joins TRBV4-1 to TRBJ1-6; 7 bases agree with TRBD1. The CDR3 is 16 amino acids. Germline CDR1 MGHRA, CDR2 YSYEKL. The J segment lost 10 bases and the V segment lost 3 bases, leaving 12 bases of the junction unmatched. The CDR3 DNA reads TGCGCCAGCAGCCACCTCGACAGGGAACTCTACTCACCCCTCCACTTT. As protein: CASSHLDRELYSPLHF.

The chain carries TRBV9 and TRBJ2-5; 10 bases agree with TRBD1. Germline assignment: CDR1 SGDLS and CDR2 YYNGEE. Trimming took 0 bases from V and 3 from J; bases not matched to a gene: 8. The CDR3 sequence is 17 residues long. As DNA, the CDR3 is TGTGCCAGCAGCGTAGGTTCGAGGGACAGGGGCAAAGAGACCCAGTACTTC. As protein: CASSVGSRDRGKETQYF.